The sequence of this T cell receptor beta chain was determined in a study of CD8+CD57+ T cells in acquired aplastic anemia. TCR beta VDJ and CDR3 were profiled, and genomic DNA was the template. TCRdb fed the reads into MiXCR, producing one record per CDR3 protein. The sample has about 160,000 distinct CDR3 sequences, less than 60% seen once. Trimming took off 6 bases at V and 5 bases at J, with 10 bases between the two ends. CDR1 SGHNT and CDR2 YENEEA come from the germline V gene. The CDR3 extends over 13 amino acids. In patients chosen for sequencing, flow cytometry had shown CD8+CD57+ cell expansion.

The sequence was obtained from a human donor with aplastic anemia. This chain connects TRBV11-3 to TRBJ2-2; D perhaps matches TRBD1 (6 bases). Sequences were obtained from sorted CD4+, CD8+, or CD8+CD57+ T cells (not recorded which) from PBMCs. CDR3 DNA sequence: TGTGCCAGCAGGGGGGCGGAGACCGGGGAGCTGTTTTTT. This translates into CASRGAETGELFF.